These 27 T cell receptor beta chains originate from one sample sequenced in a study of blood T cell repertoires in COVID-19. Assay: immunoSEQ multiplex PCR; the TCRdb copy retains only in-frame clones and omits some. The data show 210,000 or so clones, roughly four fifths seen once. The sample was peripheral blood. The receptors were sampled from a woman between 65 and 79 years old with active or convalescent COVID-19.

CDR3 residues: CASSTTGGNQPQHF. CDR3 in DNA: TGTGCCAGCAGCACTACAGGGGGCAATCAGCCCCAGCATTTT. V is TRBV5-6 and J is TRBJ1-5; 7 positions match TRBD1. CDR1 is SGHDT and CDR2 is YYEEEE in the germline V gene. J gave up 2 bases and V 4 bases, and 3 bases lay outside the gene matches. This CDR3 contains 14 residues.

The CDR3 protein is CASSQGQGWGGYTF. The CDR3 region has the DNA TGTGCCAGCAGCCAGGGGCAGGGCTGGGGTGGCTACACCTTC. J is TRBJ1-2 and V is TRBV3-1 (or the pseudogene TRBV3-2); weak D call: TRBD1 (5 bases). The germline V gene has CDR1 LGHDT and CDR2 YNNKEL (reference sequence). The CDR3 is 14 residues long. Trimming took off 3 bases at V and 7 bases at J, with 15 bases between the two ends.

The chain joins TRBV11-1 to TRBJ2-7; weak D call: TRBD1 (5 bases). CDR1 and CDR2 (germline): SGHAT, FQDESV (reference sequence). Trimming took 2 bases from V and 6 from J, leaving 14 bases between them. This CDR3 is built from 14 residues. The DNA for the CDR3 is TGTGCCAGCAGCTTACAGGGATCGATTTCCGAGCAGTACTTC. Translation gives CASSLQGSISEQYF.

This chain uses TRBV25-1 with TRBJ2-2; 10 nucleotides agree with TRBD1. V dropped 4 bases and J dropped 1; count of bases not matched to a gene: 3. The CDR3 has 16 amino acids. Germline V gives CDR1 MGHDK, CDR2 SYGVNS. CDR3: CASSGQGALNTGELFF. The CDR3 DNA follows: TGTGCCAGCAGTGGACAGGGGGCTTTGAACACCGGGGAGCTGTTTTTT. Variable domain in full (rest from reference TRBV25-1 and TRBJ2-2): EADIYQTPRYLVIGTGKKITLECSQTMGHDKMYWYQQDPGMELHLIHYSYGVNSTEKGDLSSESTVSRIRTEHFPLTLESARPSHTSQYLCASSGQGALNTGELFFGEGSRLTVL.

The chain joins TRBV6-2 or TRBV6-3 to TRBJ2-3; 11 bases are shared with TRBD2. CDR1 and CDR2 (germline): MNHEY, SVGEGT. The ends lost 4 bases at V and 10 bases at J; junction bases unmatched: 10. This CDR3 has 15 residues. This chain's CDR3 is CASSSLAGERGAQYF. The CDR3 nucleotides are TGTGCCAGCAGTTCACTAGCGGGAGAAAGGGGAGCGCAGTATTTT.

The chain links TRBV19 to TRBJ1-6; 9 positions match TRBD1. Germline V gene lookup returns CDR1 LNHDA and CDR2 SQIVND (reference sequence). The junction had 10 bases not matched to a gene; V was cut back by 5 bases and J by 8 bases. The CDR3 length is 16 residues. CDR3 protein: CASSVKQGAGDSPLHF. CDR3 bases: TGTGCCAGTAGTGTAAAACAGGGGGCTGGAGATTCACCCCTCCACTTT.

The chain combines TRBV5-1 with TRBJ2-7, with 9 positions matching TRBD2. CDR1 is SGHRS and CDR2 is YFSETQ in the germline V gene. The ends lost 3 bases at V and 4 bases at J; junction bases unmatched: 8. This CDR3 region has 15 residues. The CDR3 bases are TGCGCCAGCAGCTCCCTCACTAGCGGGTCTTACGAGCAGTACTTC. Its protein is CASSSLTSGSYEQYF.

The rearrangement uses TRBV6-4 and TRBJ2-3, with 7 bases that match TRBD1. This CDR3 has 16 residues. The V gene end was trimmed by 6 bases and the J gene end by 4 bases; junction bases not matched to a gene: 13. The germline CDR1 and CDR2 sequences are MRHNA and SNTAGT. For the CDR3, the DNA is TGTGCCAGCAGCCCCCACCTGACAGGGCAAGCAGATACGCAGTATTTT. Translated, it gives CASSPHLTGQADTQYF.

The J gene is TRBJ2-7, the V gene TRBV27; 12 nucleotides align to TRBD2. The CDR3 is 19 amino acids. J was trimmed by 4 bases and V by 1 base; bases with no gene match: 14. CDR1 is MNHEY, CDR2 SMNVEV, per germline (reference sequence). The CDR3 DNA follows: TGTGCCAGCAGTTTATTCCCAGGGGTTGGACTAGCGGGACCGTACGAGCAGTACTTC. Its protein product is CASSLFPGVGLAGPYEQYF.

The genes are TRBV4-2 and TRBJ2-7, with TRBD2 as a possible D gene (6 bases). This CDR3 is 15 amino acids long. Per the germline V gene, CDR1 is LGHNA and CDR2 is YNFKEQ. The V end lost 0 bases, the J end lost 2 bases, and 11 bases lay between the germline ends. DNA for the CDR3: TGTGCCAGCAGCCAAGAGGCTAGCGCGACCTACGAGCAGTACTTC. It translates to CASSQEASATYEQYF.

This clone has just a few counts. The J gene is TRBJ2-2, the V gene TRBV9, with D perhaps matching TRBD2 (6 bases). V gave up 3 bases and J gave up 6 bases, with 15 bases separating them. Germline CDR1 SGDLS, CDR2 YYNGEE. The CDR3 loop spans 15 amino acids. For the CDR3, the DNA is TGTGCCAGCAGCGGGAGGGCCTTAGGGCCCGGGGAGCTGTTTTTT. Protein sequence: CASSGRALGPGELFF.

This rearrangement joins TRBV19 to TRBJ1-1; 8 bases agree with TRBD1. V was pared by 2 bases and J by 4 bases, with 21 bases of the junction left unmatched. In germline, CDR1 is LNHDA, CDR2 SQIVND (reference sequence). The CDR3 length is 20 residues. In DNA, the CDR3 is TGTGCCAGTAGTATAAAAGGGGACAGGTTAGTCCCCCGCCTCGCCACTGAAGCTTTCTTT. Translation gives CASSIKGDRLVPRLATEAFF.

This clone has more than one count but fewer than ten. V usage is TRBV9 and J usage is TRBJ1-6; 7 bases fit TRBD1. V lost 5 bases, J lost 4 bases, and 6 bases stayed unmatched. CDR1 SGDLS and CDR2 YYNGEE come from the germline V gene. The CDR3 sequence is 15 residues long. CDR3 in DNA: TGTGCCAGCAGTTCAGGGGGTAATTATAATTCACCCCTCCACTTT. Amino acids: CASSSGGNYNSPLHF.

V gene TRBV5-6 combines with J gene TRBJ2-1; no clear D. Germline V gene data show CDR1 as SGHDT and CDR2 as YYEEEE. The V end was cut by 0 bases, the J end by 4 bases, with 11 bases between. The CDR3 spans 15 residues. The CDR3: CASSLGLASYNEQFF. CDR3 DNA sequence: TGTGCCAGCAGCTTGGGGTTAGCCTCTTACAATGAGCAGTTCTTC.

This clone has more than one count but fewer than ten. This sequence joins TRBV29-1 and TRBJ2-2, with D perhaps matching TRBD1 (6 bases). Germline loops: CDR1 SQVTM, CDR2 ANQGSEA. The CDR3 consists of 13 residues. CDR3 DNA sequence: TGCAGTGTAGGGACATCGAACACCGGGGAGCTGTTTTTT. Its protein product is CSVGTSNTGELFF.

The chain combines TRBV5-5 with TRBJ1-2; the match to TRBD1 covers 9 bases. With 4 bases clipped from V and 2 bases from J, the junction kept 6 bases outside the gene matches. Per the germline V gene, CDR1 is SGHKS and CDR2 is YYEKEE (reference sequence). The CDR3 is made up of 15 amino acids. The CDR3 DNA sequence: TGTGCCAGCAGCCTAGGGACAGGGCTCAACTATGGCTACACCTTC. It translates to CASSLGTGLNYGYTF. The whole variable domain, filled in from reference TRBV5-5 and TRBJ1-2, reads DAGVTQSPTHLIKTRGQQVTLRCSPISGHKSVSWYQQVLGQGPQFIFQYYEKEERGRGNFPDRFSARQFPNYSSELNVNALLLGDSALYLCASSLGTGLNYGYTFGSGTRLTVV.

This chain connects TRBV18 to TRBJ1-2; no firm D call. V shed 2 bases and J shed 4 bases, with 23 bases lying between them. From germline, CDR1 is KGHSH and CDR2 LQKENI. The CDR3 is made up of 18 amino acids. The CDR3 DNA sequence: TGTGCCAGCTCACCATTCGCCACACTAACAACATTCCTCTATGGCTACACCTTC. As protein: CASSPFATLTTFLYGYTF.

The chain combines TRBV19 with TRBJ1-1, with TRBD1 matching 7 bases. The CDR3 length is 13 residues. With 8 bases clipped from V and 0 bases from J, the junction kept 3 bases outside the gene matches. The V gene's germline CDR1 is LNHDA and CDR2 SQIVND (reference sequence). For the CDR3, the DNA is TGTGCCAGTCGGGACAGAGTGAACACTGAAGCTTTCTTT. This encodes CASRDRVNTEAFF.

Comments on this clone: The same CDR3 can be traced to other DNA sequences in this sample. This rearrangement joins TRBV6-6 to TRBJ1-5, with a possible D match to TRBD1 (6 bases). Between the trimmed V and J ends, which lost 6 bases and 0 bases, there was a span of 9 bases. Germline V lookup: CDR1 MNHNY, CDR2 SVGAGI (reference sequence). The CDR3 is made up of 14 amino acids. This chain's CDR3 is CASRQGNSNQPQHF. CDR3 coding DNA: TGTGCCAGCAGACAGGGAAATAGCAATCAGCCCCAGCATTTT.

This chain joins TRBV4-1 and TRBJ2-3, with D uncertain. V was clipped by 5 bases and J by 3 bases, with 9 bases between them. Germline V lookup: CDR1 MGHRA, CDR2 YSYEKL. CDR3 length equals 13 residues. For the CDR3, the DNA is TGCGCCAGCAGCTCCCTGGAGACAGATACGCAGTATTTT. Translated, it gives CASSSLETDTQYF.

The V call is TRBV29-1, the J call TRBJ2-3, with D perhaps TRBD2 (6 bases). Between the trimmed V and J ends, which lost 5 bases and 1 base, there was a span of 16 bases. The germline gives CDR1 SQVTM, CDR2 ANQGSEA. CDR3 length equals 15 residues. CDR3 DNA: TGCAGCGTTATCGGGGGATTGGTTCGCACAGATACGCAGTATTTT. This translates into CSVIGGLVRTDTQYF.

This chain links TRBV5-1 with TRBJ2-7, with D perhaps matching TRBD2 (5 bases). CDR3 length: 14 residues. V lost 2 bases and J lost 6, with 15 bases in between. CDR1 is SGHRS and CDR2 is YFSETQ in the germline V gene. CDR3 coding DNA: TGCGCCAGCAGCTTTCCCGGTAGCGCCGTCGAGCAGTACTTC. Its translation: CASSFPGSAVEQYF.

This clone was picked up one time. The chain is built from TRBV11-2 and TRBJ2-3; a weak D match, TRBD2 (5 bases). The CDR3 length is 14 residues. Deletions cut 1 base from V and 4 bases from J, with 9 bases between. CDR1 SGHAT and CDR2 FQNNGV come from the germline V gene. CDR3 nucleotides: TGTGCCAGCAGCTTAGGAGGGAGCGCAGATACGCAGTATTTT. Its protein is CASSLGGSADTQYF. Full variable domain (outside the CDR3, taken from reference TRBV11-2 and TRBJ2-3): EAGVAQSPRYKIIEKRQSVAFWCNPISGHATLYWYQQILGQGPKLLIQFQNNGVVDDSQLPKDRFSAERLKGVDSTLKIQPAKLEDSAVYLCASSLGGSADTQYFGPGTRLTVL.

The chain has TRBV15 and TRBJ1-6, with a possible D match to TRBD1 (6 bases). CDR3 length: 15 residues. V lost 4 bases, J lost 9 bases, and 16 bases lay in between. The germline gives CDR1 LNHNV, CDR2 YYDKDF (reference sequence). The CDR3 DNA is TGTGCCACCAGCACGACGGGACAATATTTTTCACCCCTCCACTTT. Its protein product is CATSTTGQYFSPLHF.

The V gene is TRBV7-9, the J gene TRBJ1-2; TRBD1 agrees at 7 bases. Germline CDR1 and CDR2: SEHNR and FQNEAQ (reference sequence). Germline trimming cut 1 base from V and 7 bases from J; bases unmatched to any gene: 12. The CDR3 spans 16 residues. The CDR3 DNA reads TGTGCCAGCAGCTTAGGGTATCCAGGGGGAGAGGCTGGCTACACCTTC. Translation gives CASSLGYPGGEAGYTF.

This rearrangement joins TRBV3-1 (or the pseudogene TRBV3-2) to TRBJ2-3; a weak D match, TRBD1 (7 bases). The V and J ends lost 4 bases and 1 base respectively, with 15 bases between them. Germline CDR1 LGHDT, CDR2 YNNKEL (reference sequence). This CDR3 is 16 amino acids long. The CDR3 coding sequence is TGTGCCAGCAGCCTTTCAGGGGGGAGTGGCACAGATACGCAGTATTTT. It codes for CASSLSGGSGTDTQYF.

The rearrangement joins TRBV6-4 to TRBJ1-4, with TRBD1 matching over 9 bases. The CDR3 is 17 amino acids. Germline lookup yields CDR1 MRHNA and CDR2 SNTAGT. V lost 0 bases to trimming and J lost 8 bases; unmatched junction nucleotides: 10. CDR3 bases: TGTGCCAGCAGTGACTCGAAAGGACAGGGGATTGACGAAAAACTGTTTTTT. Translation: CASSDSKGQGIDEKLFF.